This T cell receptor beta chain came from a study of blood T cell repertoires in COVID-19. Overall study: The United States, Italy and Spain were the sources of the acute and convalescent COVID-19 samples.

This CDR3 has 13 residues. CDR1 is SQVTM and CDR2 is ANQGSEA in the germline V gene. Trimming removed 4 bases at V and 7 bases at J, with 17 bases between. In the authors' workflow: Reference gene primer amplification in the assay estimated nucleated cell counts. Using immunoSEQ multiplex PCR, the repertoire was profiled, and TCRdb retains in-frame clones only, with some absent. D and trimming come from the DNA, and the V and J calls and clone size come from that table. The sample includes 110,000 to 150,000 clones, 88% of them seen just once. The sample comprised peripheral blood. This TCR was recovered from an older man with acute or convalescent COVID-19. The chain is built from TRBV29-1 and TRBJ2-7; perhaps TRBD1 as D (6 bases). CDR3 DNA sequence: TGCAGCGTTGTGGGGGCCGGGGTTGAGGAGCAGTACTTC. Its translation: CSVVGAGVEEQYF.